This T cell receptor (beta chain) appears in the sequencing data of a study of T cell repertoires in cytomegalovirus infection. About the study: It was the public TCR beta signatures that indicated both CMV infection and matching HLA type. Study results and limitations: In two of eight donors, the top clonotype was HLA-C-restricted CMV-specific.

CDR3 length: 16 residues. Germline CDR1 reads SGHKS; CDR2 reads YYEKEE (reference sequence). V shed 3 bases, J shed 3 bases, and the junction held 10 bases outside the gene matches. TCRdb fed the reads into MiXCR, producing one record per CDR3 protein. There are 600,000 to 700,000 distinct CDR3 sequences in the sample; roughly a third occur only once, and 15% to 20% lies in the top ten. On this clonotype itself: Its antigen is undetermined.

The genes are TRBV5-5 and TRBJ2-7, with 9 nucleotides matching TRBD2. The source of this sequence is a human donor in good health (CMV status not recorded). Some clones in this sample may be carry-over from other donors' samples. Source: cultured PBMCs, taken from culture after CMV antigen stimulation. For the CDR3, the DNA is TGTGCCAGCAGCTCGTCGACTAGCGGTTTCCTCTACGAGCAGTACTTC. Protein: CASSSSTSGFLYEQYF.